Following are 18 T cell receptor beta chains from one sample sequenced in a study of blood T cells in healthy people across ages. Sample-barcoded 5' priming and a J-beta primer mix drove a second PCR of about 7 to 11 cycles. TCRdb used MiXCR to reprocess the 5' RACE reads, holding one entry per CDR3 protein. The profile shows about 640,000 distinct CDR3 sequences, roughly two fifths of them singletons. The sequenced material came from blood. The source of these receptors is an elderly man in good health.

This clonotype came up a few times. The chain has TRBV11-2 and TRBJ2-5; D is ambiguous. The CDR3 extends over 14 amino acids. V was clipped by 3 bases and J by 4 bases, with 12 bases between them. Germline-derived CDR1 and CDR2 are SGHAT and FQNNGV. The CDR3 region is CASSFNARGETQYF. CDR3 bases: TGTGCCAGCAGCTTTAACGCCCGCGGAGAGACCCAGTACTTC. Using reference TRBV11-2 and TRBJ2-5 for the parts outside the CDR3, the full variable domain is EAGVAQSPRYKIIEKRQSVAFWCNPISGHATLYWYQQILGQGPKLLIQFQNNGVVDDSQLPKDRFSAERLKGVDSTLKIQPAKLEDSAVYLCASSFNARGETQYFGPGTRLLVL.

As for this clonotype: A much bigger clone sits one base away, suggesting this may be a read error. The chain is built from TRBV4-3 and TRBJ2-5; D possibly corresponds to TRBD1 (5 bases). There are 16 residues in the CDR3. Germline V gene data show CDR1 as LGHNA and CDR2 as YSLEER. The germline V and J ends were trimmed by 0 bases and 3 bases, with 14 bases remaining between them. CDR3 in amino acids: CASSQDCSQVEETQYF. The DNA for the CDR3 is TGCGCCAGCAGCCAAGATTGCTCACAGGTTGAAGAGACCCAGTACTTC.

To note about this clonotype: One base away lies a much larger clone, so this may be a sequencing read error. This chain's CDR3 is CSARADTGGGCEQYF. As DNA, the CDR3 is TGCAGTGCTAGGGCAGACACAGGAGGGGGCTGCGAGCAGTACTTC. This chain joins TRBV20-1 and TRBJ2-7; TRBD1 is a possible D gene (7 bases). The CDR3 sequence is 15 residues long. The V end was cut by 3 bases, the J end by 6 bases, with 21 bases between. The germline V gene has CDR1 DFQATT and CDR2 SNEGSKA (reference sequence).

This clonotype has only a few counts. This sequence joins TRBV3-1 and TRBJ1-2; 7 bases match TRBD1. CDR3 length: 16 residues. Germline values: CDR1 LGHDT, CDR2 YNNKEL (reference sequence). The trim removed 0 bases at V and 0 bases at J, leaving 4 bases unmatched. Here the CDR3 DNA reads TGTGCCAGCAGCCAAGATAGGGGGCCTACTAACTATGGCTACACCTTC. Its protein product is CASSQDRGPTNYGYTF.

The chain recombines TRBV20-1 with TRBJ2-3; 11 bases are a match to TRBD2. The CDR3 spans 16 residues. V dropped 4 bases and J dropped 3; count of bases not matched to a gene: 9. The germline CDR1 and CDR2 sequences are DFQATT and SNEGSKA (reference sequence). The CDR3 loop is CSATLAGGGRTDTQYF. The CDR3 DNA reads as TGCAGTGCTACGCTAGCGGGAGGTGGTCGGACAGATACGCAGTATTTT.

Regarding this clonotype: This may stem from a read error, because a much larger clone lies one nucleotide away. The V and J genes are TRBV6-5 and TRBJ2-5; 8 nucleotides line up with TRBD1. Germline-derived CDR1 and CDR2 are MNHEY and SVGAGI. The CDR3 extends over 13 amino acids. Here the CDR3 DNA reads TGTACCAGCAGTTCGGACAGGGCCAGAGAGCAGTACTTC. This codes for CTSSSDRAREQYF.

Only a few counts were recorded for this clonotype. The chain joins TRBV25-1 to TRBJ2-3; D gene uncertain. Germline values: CDR1 MGHDK, CDR2 SYGVNS. The V and J ends lost 4 bases and 4 bases respectively, with 9 bases between them. The CDR3 has 13 amino acids. The CDR3 coding sequence is TGTGCCAGCAGTGCCCTGAAGGCAGATACGCAGTATTTT. Translating it yields CASSALKADTQYF.

The genes are TRBV6-1 and TRBJ1-5, with TRBD1 identical over 11 bases. The junction had 8 bases not matched to a gene; V was cut back by 4 bases and J by 6 bases. Looked up from germline, CDR1 is MNHNS and CDR2 is SASEGT. The CDR3 covers 16 residues. The DNA of the CDR3 is TGTGCCAGCAGTGCCCGGGACAGGGGGAATGGTCAGCCCCAGCATTTT. Amino acids: CASSARDRGNGQPQHF.

V gene TRBV7-8 combines with J gene TRBJ2-3; D remains unclear. This CDR3 spans 14 amino acids. The V end lost 3 bases, the J end lost 2 bases, and 9 bases lay between the germline ends. Germline CDR1 and CDR2: SGHVS and FQNEAQ. CDR3 DNA sequence: TGTGCCAGCAGCTTTACCAGCCCCACAGATACGCAGTATTTT. Amino acids: CASSFTSPTDTQYF.

J is TRBJ2-1 and V is TRBV27; D is perhaps TRBD2 (6 bases). Between the trimmed V and J ends, which lost 8 bases and 9 bases, there was a span of 20 bases. The CDR3 covers 14 residues. The germline V gene has CDR1 MNHEY and CDR2 SMNVEV (reference sequence). The CDR3 sequence is CASGREPGPSEQFF. The CDR3, as DNA: TGTGCCAGCGGTCGGGAGCCCGGTCCAAGTGAGCAGTTCTTC.

The chain links TRBV13 to TRBJ1-1, with D possibly matching TRBD1 (5 bases). V dropped 2 bases and J dropped 11 bases, with 12 bases sitting between them. CDR1 and CDR2 (germline): PRHDT, FYEKMQ (reference sequence). The length of the CDR3 is 12 residues. CDR3 residues: CASSLSGQRAFF. The CDR3 DNA reads as TGTGCCAGCAGCTTAAGCGGACAAAGGGCTTTCTTT.

This clonotype came up many times. The chain is built from TRBV5-1 and TRBJ2-5; 8 bases are shared with TRBD2. CDR1 and CDR2 from the germline V gene are SGHRS and YFSETQ. V was clipped by 2 bases and J by 0 bases; unmatched bases: 9. CDR3 length: 17 amino acids. The CDR3 coding sequence is TGCGCCAGCAGCTTATCGGGGGGGATTAGGAACCAAGAGACCCAGTACTTC. Encoded protein: CASSLSGGIRNQETQYF.

V gene TRBV13 combines with J gene TRBJ2-7; D is undetermined. The J call could be wrong; TRBJ2-5 is a better fit for the DNA end. Germline lookup yields CDR1 PRHDT and CDR2 FYEKMQ (reference sequence). CDR3 length: 14 amino acids. In DNA, the CDR3 is TGTGCCAGCAGCTTAACGCGTCGTGGCGAGACCCAGTACTTC. The encoded protein is CASSLTRRGETQYF.

The chain couples TRBV20-1 to TRBJ1-2, with a tentative D call TRBD1 (5 bases). The CDR3 is 14 residues long. Per the germline V gene, CDR1 is DFQATT and CDR2 is SNEGSKA (reference sequence). V was trimmed by 5 bases and J by 6 bases, leaving 19 bases between them. CDR3 DNA: TGCAGTGCTCCTGGGGGGAGAACACGCCATGGCTACACCTTC. Its translation is CSAPGGRTRHGYTF.

This clonotype turned up a few times. The chain recombines TRBV5-6 with TRBJ1-1; 10 bases are a match to TRBD1. This CDR3 spans 15 amino acids. CDR1 is SGHDT and CDR2 is YYEEEE in the germline V gene. V was pared by 0 bases and J by 3 bases, with 2 bases of the junction left unmatched. The CDR3 loop reads CASSLETGGYTEAFF. Written as DNA, the CDR3 is TGTGCCAGCAGCTTGGAGACAGGGGGCTACACTGAAGCTTTCTTT.

The chain uses TRBV19 and TRBJ1-5; tentative D call: TRBD1 (5 bases). Trimming left V 3 bases short and J 5 bases short, with 11 bases between. Germline-derived CDR1 and CDR2 are LNHDA and SQIVND (reference sequence). This CDR3 has 14 residues. CDR3 in DNA: TGTGCCAGTAGTATCTCCGGGGGGGATCAGCCCCAGCATTTT. Residues: CASSISGGDQPQHF.

The J gene is TRBJ1-2, the V gene TRBV30; TRBD1 is a possible D gene (6 bases). The germline V and J ends were trimmed by 2 bases and 4 bases, with 14 bases remaining between them. Germline CDR1 GTSNPN, CDR2 SVGIG (reference sequence). The CDR3 is 14 residues long. CDR3: CAWSRYQGIYGYTF. The CDR3 DNA sequence: TGTGCCTGGAGTAGGTACCAGGGGATCTATGGCTACACCTTC.

V gene TRBV18 combines with J gene TRBJ1-1; the D is unclear. Germline assignment: CDR1 KGHSH and CDR2 LQKENI. Between the trimmed V and J ends, which lost 4 bases and 3 bases, there was a span of 9 bases. The length of the CDR3 is 13 residues. The CDR3, as DNA: TGTGCCAGCTCACAGGGCCCCCACACTGAAGCTTTCTTT. This gives the protein CASSQGPHTEAFF.